The entry below gives a single T cell receptor beta chain sequence along with its context. Its antigen is undetermined. Assay used: immunoSEQ multiplex PCR; TCRdb lists only in-frame clones, some missing. The sample has fewer than 30,000 clones; about four fifths are singletons. The CDR3 length is 14 residues. Germline CDR1 reads SGHNT; CDR2 reads YYREEE (reference sequence). Trimming pared 3 bases from V and 3 bases from J, leaving 12 bases between. The data belong to a study of T cells in narcolepsy. Background on the study: Donors had narcolepsy type 1 or type 2, or were healthy controls.

General study findings and limits: No autoreactive T cell clone sequences appeared in some memory CD4+ repertoires. Autoreactive clonotypes reportedly recurred in blood of same and different patients, not controls. Autoreactive HCRT-specific and TRIB2-specific clonotypes were marked in same-patient CSF-versus-blood CD4+ comparisons.

The TCR was taken from a human donor with narcolepsy. This chain uses TRBV5-4 with TRBJ2-5, with D perhaps TRBD1 or TRBD2 (6 bases each). Input material: CD45RA- memory CD4+ T cells from PBMCs. As DNA, the CDR3 is TGTGCCAGCAGCTCACCGGGGGCCGAAGAGACCCAGTACTTC. Protein sequence: CASSSPGAEETQYF.